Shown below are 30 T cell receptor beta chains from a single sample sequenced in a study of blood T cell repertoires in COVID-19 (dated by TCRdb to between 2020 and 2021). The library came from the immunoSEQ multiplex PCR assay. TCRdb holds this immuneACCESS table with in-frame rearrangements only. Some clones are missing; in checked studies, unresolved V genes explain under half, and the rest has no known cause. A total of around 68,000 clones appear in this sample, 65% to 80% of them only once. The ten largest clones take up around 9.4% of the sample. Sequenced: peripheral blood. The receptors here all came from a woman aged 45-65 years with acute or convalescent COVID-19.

The CDR3 nucleotides are TGTGCCAGCAGCTTAAATTTCCAGCGGGCGACCTACAATGAGCAGTTCTTC. Translated: CASSLNFQRATYNEQFF. The V call is TRBV7-2, the J call TRBJ2-1; possibly TRBD2 for D (6 bases). The CDR3 consists of 17 residues. The V and J ends lost 2 bases and 2 bases respectively, with 16 bases between them. Germline assignment: CDR1 SGHTA and CDR2 FQGNSA. Drawing the rest from reference TRBV7-2 and TRBJ2-1, the complete variable domain is GAGVSQSPSNKVTEKGKDVELRCDPISGHTALYWYRQSLGQGLEFLIYFQGNSAPDKSGLPSDRFSAERTGGSVSTLTIQRTQQEDSAVYLCASSLNFQRATYNEQFFGPGTRLTVL.

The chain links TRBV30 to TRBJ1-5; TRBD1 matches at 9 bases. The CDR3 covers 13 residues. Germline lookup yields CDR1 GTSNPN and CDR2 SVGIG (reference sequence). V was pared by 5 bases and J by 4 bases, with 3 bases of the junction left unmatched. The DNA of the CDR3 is TGTGCCTGGGCGACAGGGGGGAATCAGCCCCAGCATTTT. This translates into CAWATGGNQPQHF.

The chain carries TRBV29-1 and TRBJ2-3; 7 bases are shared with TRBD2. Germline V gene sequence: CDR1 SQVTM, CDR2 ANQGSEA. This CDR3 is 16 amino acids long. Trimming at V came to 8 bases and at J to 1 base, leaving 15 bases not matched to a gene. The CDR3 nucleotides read TGCAGCCCAGGTTTTTCTGGCGGGAGACGCACAGATACGCAGTATTTT. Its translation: CSPGFSGGRRTDTQYF.

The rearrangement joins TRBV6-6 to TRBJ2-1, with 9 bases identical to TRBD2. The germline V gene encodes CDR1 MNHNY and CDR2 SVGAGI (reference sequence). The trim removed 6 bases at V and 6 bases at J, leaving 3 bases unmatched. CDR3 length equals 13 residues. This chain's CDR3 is CASSQGLANEQFF. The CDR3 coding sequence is TGTGCCAGCAGCCAGGGACTAGCCAATGAGCAGTTCTTC.

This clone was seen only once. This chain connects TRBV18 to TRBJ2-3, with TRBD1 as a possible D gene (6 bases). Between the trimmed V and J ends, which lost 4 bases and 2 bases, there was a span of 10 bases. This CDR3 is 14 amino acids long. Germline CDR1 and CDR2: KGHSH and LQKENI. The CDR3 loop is CASSQVGATDTQYF. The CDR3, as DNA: TGTGCCAGCTCACAAGTGGGGGCCACAGATACGCAGTATTTT.

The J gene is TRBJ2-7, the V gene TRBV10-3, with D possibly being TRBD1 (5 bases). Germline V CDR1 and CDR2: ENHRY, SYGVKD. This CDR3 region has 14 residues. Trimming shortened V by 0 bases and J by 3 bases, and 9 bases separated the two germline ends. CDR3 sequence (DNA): TGTGCCATCAGTGAGTCGGGGCTGTACTACGAGCAGTACTTC. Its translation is CAISESGLYYEQYF.

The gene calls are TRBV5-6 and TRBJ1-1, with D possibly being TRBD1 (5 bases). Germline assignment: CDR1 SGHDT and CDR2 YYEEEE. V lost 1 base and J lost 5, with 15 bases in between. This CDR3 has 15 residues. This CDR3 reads CASSLLGGPTTEAFF. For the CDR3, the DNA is TGTGCCAGCAGCTTGTTGGGGGGACCGACGACTGAAGCTTTCTTT. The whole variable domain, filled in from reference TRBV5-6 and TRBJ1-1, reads DAGVTQSPTHLIKTRGQQVTLRCSPKSGHDTVSWYQQALGQGPQFIFQYYEEEERQRGNFPDRFSGHQFPNYSSELNVNALLLGDSALYLCASSLLGGPTTEAFFGQGTRLTVV.

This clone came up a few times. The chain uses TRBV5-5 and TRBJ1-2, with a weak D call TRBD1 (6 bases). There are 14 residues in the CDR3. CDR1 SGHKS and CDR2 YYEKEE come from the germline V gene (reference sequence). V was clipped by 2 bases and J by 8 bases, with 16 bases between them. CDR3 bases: TGTGCCAGCAGCTTTCAGACAGGTACAGGAGGCTACACCTTC. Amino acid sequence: CASSFQTGTGGYTF.

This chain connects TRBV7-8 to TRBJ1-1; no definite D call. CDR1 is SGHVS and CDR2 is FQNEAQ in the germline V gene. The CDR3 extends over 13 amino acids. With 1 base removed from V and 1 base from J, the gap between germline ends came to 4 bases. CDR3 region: CASSLGANTEAFF. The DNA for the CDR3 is TGTGCCAGCAGCTTAGGGGCGAACACTGAAGCTTTCTTT.

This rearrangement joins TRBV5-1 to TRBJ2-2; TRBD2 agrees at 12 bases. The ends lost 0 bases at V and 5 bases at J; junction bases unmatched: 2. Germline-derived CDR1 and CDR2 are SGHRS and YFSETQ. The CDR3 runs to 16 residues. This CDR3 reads CASSLGLAGGTGELFF. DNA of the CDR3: TGCGCCAGCAGCTTGGGCCTAGCGGGAGGGACCGGGGAGCTGTTTTTT.

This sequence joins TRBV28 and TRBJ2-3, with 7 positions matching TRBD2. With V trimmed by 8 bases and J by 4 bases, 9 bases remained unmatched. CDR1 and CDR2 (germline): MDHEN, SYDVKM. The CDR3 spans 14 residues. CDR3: CASRDPGGPDTQYF. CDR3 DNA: TGTGCCAGCCGGGACCCGGGAGGACCAGATACGCAGTATTTT.

The CDR3: CASSDLALAPRQETQYF. CDR3 nucleotides: TGTGCCAGCAGTGACCTAGCGTTGGCCCCCCGTCAAGAGACCCAGTACTTC. The chain employs TRBV6-4 and TRBJ2-5; possibly TRBD2 for D (6 bases). The V gene lost 2 bases and the J gene lost 2 bases, with 18 bases spanning the gap. The CDR3 totals 17 residues. Germline V lookup: CDR1 MRHNA, CDR2 SNTAGT.

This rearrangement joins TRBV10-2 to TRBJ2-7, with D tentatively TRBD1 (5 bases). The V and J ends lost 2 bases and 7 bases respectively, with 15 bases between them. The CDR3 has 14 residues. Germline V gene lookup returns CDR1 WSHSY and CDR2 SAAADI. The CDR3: CASSETRQFREQYF. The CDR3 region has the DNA TGCGCCAGCAGTGAGACCCGACAGTTTCGGGAGCAGTACTTC.

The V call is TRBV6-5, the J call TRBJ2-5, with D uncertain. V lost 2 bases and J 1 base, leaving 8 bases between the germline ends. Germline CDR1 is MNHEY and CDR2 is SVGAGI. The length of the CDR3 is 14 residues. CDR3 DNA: TGTGCCAGCAGTTACAGTGCGGTCCAAGAGACCCAGTACTTC. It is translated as CASSYSAVQETQYF.

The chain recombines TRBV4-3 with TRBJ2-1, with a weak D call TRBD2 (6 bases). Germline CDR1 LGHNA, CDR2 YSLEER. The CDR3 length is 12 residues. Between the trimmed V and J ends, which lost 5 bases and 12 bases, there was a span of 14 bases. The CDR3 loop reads CASSTNSGLQFF. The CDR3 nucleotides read TGCGCCAGCAGCACCAATAGCGGATTGCAGTTCTTC.

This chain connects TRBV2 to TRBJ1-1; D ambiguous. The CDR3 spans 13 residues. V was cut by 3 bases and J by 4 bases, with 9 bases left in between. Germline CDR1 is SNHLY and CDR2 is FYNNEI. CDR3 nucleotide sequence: TGTGCCAGCAGTGAGGAGGTTCTCACTGAAGCTTTCTTT. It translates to CASSEEVLTEAFF.

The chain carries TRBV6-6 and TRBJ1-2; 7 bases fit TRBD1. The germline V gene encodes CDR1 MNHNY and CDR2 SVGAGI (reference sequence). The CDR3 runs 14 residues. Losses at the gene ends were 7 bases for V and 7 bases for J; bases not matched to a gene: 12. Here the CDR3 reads CASTSDREVGGYTF. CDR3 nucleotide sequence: TGTGCCAGCACCTCTGACAGGGAAGTCGGTGGCTACACCTTC.

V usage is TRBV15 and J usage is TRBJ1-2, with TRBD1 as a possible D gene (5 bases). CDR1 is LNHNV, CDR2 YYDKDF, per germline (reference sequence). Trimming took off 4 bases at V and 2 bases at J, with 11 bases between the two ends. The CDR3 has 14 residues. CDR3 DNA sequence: TGTGCCACCAGCACGACAGCAACCAACTATGGCTACACCTTC. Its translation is CATSTTATNYGYTF.

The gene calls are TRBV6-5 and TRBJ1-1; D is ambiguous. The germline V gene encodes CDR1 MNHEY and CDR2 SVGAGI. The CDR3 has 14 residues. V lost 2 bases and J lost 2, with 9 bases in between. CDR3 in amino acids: CASSYAATNTEAFF. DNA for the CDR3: TGTGCCAGCAGTTACGCCGCCACTAACACTGAAGCTTTCTTT.

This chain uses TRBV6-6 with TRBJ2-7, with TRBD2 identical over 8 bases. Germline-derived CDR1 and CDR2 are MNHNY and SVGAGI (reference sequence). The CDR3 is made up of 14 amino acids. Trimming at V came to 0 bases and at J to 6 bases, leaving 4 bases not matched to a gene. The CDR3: CASSYSELAAEQYF. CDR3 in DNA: TGTGCCAGCAGTTACTCCGAACTAGCGGCCGAGCAGTACTTC.

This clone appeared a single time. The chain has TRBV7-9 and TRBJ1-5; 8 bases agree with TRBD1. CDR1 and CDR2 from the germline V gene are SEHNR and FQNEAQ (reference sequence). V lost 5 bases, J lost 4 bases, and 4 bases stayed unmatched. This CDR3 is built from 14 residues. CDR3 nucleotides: TGTGCCAGCAGCCAGACAGGGGATAATCAGCCCCAGCATTTT. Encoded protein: CASSQTGDNQPQHF.

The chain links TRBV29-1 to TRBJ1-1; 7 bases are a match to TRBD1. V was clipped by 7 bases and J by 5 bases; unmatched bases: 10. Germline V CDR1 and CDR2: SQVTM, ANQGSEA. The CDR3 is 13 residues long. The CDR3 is CSDRTGRWTEAFF. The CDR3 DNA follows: TGCAGCGATCGGACAGGAAGATGGACTGAAGCTTTCTTT.

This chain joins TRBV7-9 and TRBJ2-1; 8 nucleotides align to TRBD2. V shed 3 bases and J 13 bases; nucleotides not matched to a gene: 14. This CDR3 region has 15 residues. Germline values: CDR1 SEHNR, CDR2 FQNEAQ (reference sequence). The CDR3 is CASSFPAGSGTGQFF. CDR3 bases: TGTGCCAGCAGCTTTCCCGCGGGTAGCGGGACTGGACAGTTCTTC.

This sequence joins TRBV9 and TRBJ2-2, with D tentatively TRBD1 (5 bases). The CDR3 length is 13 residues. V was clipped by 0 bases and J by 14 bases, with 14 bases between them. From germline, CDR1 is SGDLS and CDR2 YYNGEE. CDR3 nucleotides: TGTGCCAGCAGCGTAGCAGGCTCTAGGGGACTGTTTTTT. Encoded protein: CASSVAGSRGLFF.

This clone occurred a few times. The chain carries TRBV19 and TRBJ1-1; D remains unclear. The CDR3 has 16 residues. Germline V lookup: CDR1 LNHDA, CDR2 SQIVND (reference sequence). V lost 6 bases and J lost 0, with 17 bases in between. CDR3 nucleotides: TGTGCCAGTAGCATCACTTCTCCGCTGGTGAACACTGAAGCTTTCTTT. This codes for CASSITSPLVNTEAFF.

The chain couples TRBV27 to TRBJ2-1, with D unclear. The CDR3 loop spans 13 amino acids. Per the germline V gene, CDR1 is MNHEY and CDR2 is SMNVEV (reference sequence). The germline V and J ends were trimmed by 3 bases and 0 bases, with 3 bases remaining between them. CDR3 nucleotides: TGTGCCAGCAGTTTTAGCTCCTACAATGAGCAGTTCTTC. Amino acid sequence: CASSFSSYNEQFF.

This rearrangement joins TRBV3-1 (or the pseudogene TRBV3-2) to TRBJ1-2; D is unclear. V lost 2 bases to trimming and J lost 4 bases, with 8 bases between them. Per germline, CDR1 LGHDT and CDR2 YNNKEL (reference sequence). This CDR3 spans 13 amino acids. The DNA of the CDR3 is TGTGCCAGCAGCCAACTTGCGGGCTATGGCTACACCTTC. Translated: CASSQLAGYGYTF.

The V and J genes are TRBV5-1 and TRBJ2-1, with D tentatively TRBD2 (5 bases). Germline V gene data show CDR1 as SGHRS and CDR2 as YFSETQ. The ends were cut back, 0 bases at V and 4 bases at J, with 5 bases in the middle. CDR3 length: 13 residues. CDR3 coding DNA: TGCGCCAGCAGCTTGGGAGGGTACAATGAGCAGTTCTTC. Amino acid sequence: CASSLGGYNEQFF.

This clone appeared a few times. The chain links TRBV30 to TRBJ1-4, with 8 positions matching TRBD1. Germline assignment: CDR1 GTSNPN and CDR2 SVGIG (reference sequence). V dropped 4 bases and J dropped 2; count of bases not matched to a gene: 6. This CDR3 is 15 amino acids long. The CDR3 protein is CAWMTGVGTNEKLFF. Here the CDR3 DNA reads TGTGCCTGGATGACAGGGGTGGGCACTAATGAAAAACTGTTTTTT.

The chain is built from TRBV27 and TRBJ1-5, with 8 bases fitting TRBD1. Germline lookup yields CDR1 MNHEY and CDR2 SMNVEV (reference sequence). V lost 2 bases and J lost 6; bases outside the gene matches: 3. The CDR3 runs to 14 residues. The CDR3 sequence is CASSLRTGLQPQHF. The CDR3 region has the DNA TGTGCCAGCAGTTTACGGACAGGGCTTCAGCCCCAGCATTTT.